Shown below are 30 T cell receptor beta chains from a single sample sequenced in a study of OX40 agonist ivuxolimab in advanced cancers. Libraries were prepared by immunoSEQ multiplex PCR; TCRdb keeps only in-frame clonotypes and omits some of them. The sample gives 60,000 to 100,000 clones, 80% to 95% of which show up once; 0.45% to 0.65% is in the top ten. The input for sequencing was CD4+ or CD8+ T cells sorted from blood, taken in a trial of the OX40 agonist ivuxolimab. The receptors were gathered from an adult with an advanced solid tumor such as melanoma, head and neck, liver or kidney cancer.

The chain combines TRBV18 with TRBJ1-5, with TRBD1 matching 7 bases. Trimming cost V 3 bases and J 4 bases; bases outside gene matches: 3. CDR3 length equals 14 residues. CDR1 and CDR2 (germline): KGHSH, LQKENI. The CDR3 region is CASSPTGRNQPQHF. CDR3 nucleotide sequence: TGTGCCAGCTCACCGACAGGGCGAAATCAGCCCCAGCATTTT.

The sample holds a few counts of this clone. Other nucleotide sequences in the sample specify the same CDR3. The chain combines TRBV4-3 with TRBJ1-2; no definite D call. Germline CDR1 LGHNA, CDR2 YSLEER. Trimming left V 1 base short and J 3 bases short, with 9 bases between. The CDR3 sequence is 14 residues long. This CDR3 reads CASSQGLRDYGYTF. The CDR3 nucleotides are TGCGCCAGCAGCCAAGGACTGCGGGACTATGGCTACACCTTC.

V and J are TRBV12-5 and TRBJ2-3, with 9 bases aligning to TRBD1. CDR1 is LGHNT, CDR2 FRNRAP, per germline. The CDR3 sequence is 16 residues long. V was pared by 1 base and J by 1 base, with 3 bases of the junction left unmatched. CDR3 nucleotides: TGTGCTAGTGGTTTGGCGACAGGGGGAGGCACAGATACGCAGTATTTT. Translating it yields CASGLATGGGTDTQYF.

The chain employs TRBV30 and TRBJ2-7, with TRBD2 matching 8 bases. Germline V gives CDR1 GTSNPN, CDR2 SVGIG (reference sequence). The CDR3 runs to 13 residues. The trim removed 1 base at V and 7 bases at J, leaving 6 bases unmatched. In DNA form, the CDR3 reads TGTGCCTGGAGTGGAGCGGGAGCGGGTGAGCAGTACTTC. Translation gives CAWSGAGAGEQYF.

J is TRBJ2-3 and V is TRBV10-2; D remains unclear. Per the germline V gene, CDR1 is WSHSY and CDR2 is SAAADI. This CDR3 region has 16 residues. V lost 0 bases, J lost 1 base, and 11 bases lay in between. The CDR3 bases are TGCGCCAGCAGTGAGTCGGGTGGGGTAGGCACAGATACGCAGTATTTT. Its translation: CASSESGGVGTDTQYF.

The chain links TRBV19 to TRBJ1-1; 7 bases are a match to TRBD1. Germline values: CDR1 LNHDA, CDR2 SQIVND (reference sequence). The CDR3 loop spans 15 amino acids. V was pared by 3 bases and J by 0 bases, with 4 bases of the junction left unmatched. CDR3 DNA: TGTGCCAGTAGTATCCAAGGGACAGTGAACACTGAAGCTTTCTTT. It is translated as CASSIQGTVNTEAFF. The entire variable domain, with the rest obtained from reference TRBV19 and TRBJ1-1, is as follows: DGGITQSPKYLFRKEGQNVTLSCEQNLNHDAMYWYRQDPGQGLRLIYYSQIVNDFQKGDIAEGYSVSREKKESFPLTVTSAQKNPTAFYLCASSIQGTVNTEAFFGQGTRLTVV.

The chain couples TRBV5-5 to TRBJ1-2, with TRBD1 matching 7 bases. The CDR3 covers 13 residues. Trimming removed 6 bases from V and 2 bases from J; junction bases left unmatched: 4. Germline CDR1 is SGHKS and CDR2 is YYEKEE (reference sequence). DNA for the CDR3: TGTGCCAGCAACCAACAGGGGAACTATGGCTACACCTTC. Residues: CASNQQGNYGYTF.

The genes are TRBV30 and TRBJ2-7; D unclear. CDR3 length equals 11 residues. Germline loops: CDR1 GTSNPN, CDR2 SVGIG (reference sequence). V was clipped by 2 bases and J by 2 bases, with 4 bases between them. CDR3 DNA sequence: TGTGCCTGGAGTCTGACCTACGAGCAGTACTTC. Translation: CAWSLTYEQYF.

The chain joins TRBV5-8 to TRBJ2-2; 7 bases are a match to TRBD2. There are 15 residues in the CDR3. V shed 1 base and J 4 bases; nucleotides not matched to a gene: 4. Per germline, CDR1 SGHTS and CDR2 YDEGEE. As DNA, the CDR3 is TGTGCCAGCAGCTTGCCGGGGAGGGCCACCGGGGAGCTGTTTTTT. This translates into CASSLPGRATGELFF. The whole variable domain, remainder taken from reference TRBV5-8 and TRBJ2-2, is EAGVTQSPTHLIKTRGQQATLRCSPISGHTSVYWYQQALGLGLQFLLWYDEGEERNRGNFPPRFSGRQFPNYSSELNVNALELEDSALYLCASSLPGRATGELFFGEGSRLTVL.

The rearrangement uses TRBV14 and TRBJ2-1; 9 nucleotides line up with TRBD2. Germline CDR1 SGHDN, CDR2 FVKESK. V lost 3 bases, J lost 4 bases, and 1 base stayed unmatched. CDR3 length: 14 residues. The CDR3 nucleotides are TGTGCCAGCAGCCAGGGACTAGCTTACAATGAGCAGTTCTTC. As protein: CASSQGLAYNEQFF.

This clone appeared a single time. V is TRBV7-8 and J is TRBJ2-5, with 7 bases identical to TRBD2. The CDR3 loop spans 15 amino acids. J lost 2 bases, V lost 4 bases, and 7 bases had no gene match. Germline V gene lookup returns CDR1 SGHVS and CDR2 FQNEAQ. CDR3: CASSYLGGIQETQYF. In DNA, the CDR3 is TGTGCCAGCAGCTACCTCGGGGGGATACAAGAGACCCAGTACTTC.

The chain couples TRBV19 to TRBJ1-2; TRBD1 aligns across 11 bases. Germline CDR1 is LNHDA and CDR2 is SQIVND (reference sequence). CDR3 length: 14 residues. With V trimmed by 8 bases and J by 4 bases, 6 bases remained unmatched. The CDR3 region is CASEDRGQSYGYTF. CDR3 DNA: TGTGCCAGTGAGGACAGGGGGCAGAGCTATGGCTACACCTTC.

The J gene is TRBJ1-1, the V gene TRBV11-2, with unresolved D. V was shortened by 0 bases and J by 10 bases, with 6 bases between the two germline ends. The CDR3 sequence is 11 residues long. Germline V lookup: CDR1 SGHAT, CDR2 FQNNGV. The CDR3 is CASSLDRAAFF. The CDR3 DNA reads TGTGCCAGCAGCTTAGATCGGGCAGCTTTCTTT.

This clone appeared once. This chain uses TRBV30 with TRBJ2-2; 15 positions match TRBD2. The CDR3 is 15 amino acids. V shed 5 bases and J 7 bases; nucleotides not matched to a gene: 5. Germline V gene data show CDR1 as GTSNPN and CDR2 as SVGIG (reference sequence). The CDR3 coding sequence is TGTGCCTGGTCGGGACTAGCGGGAGGAGTCGGGGAGCTGTTTTTT. Translation: CAWSGLAGGVGELFF.

The J gene is TRBJ1-1, the V gene TRBV7-9; 7 bases align to TRBD1. V gave up 1 base and J gave up 1 base; unmatched junction bases: 3. The V gene's germline CDR1 is SEHNR and CDR2 FQNEAQ (reference sequence). The CDR3 sequence is 15 residues long. CDR3 loop: CASSLGRDRNTEAFF. Written as DNA, the CDR3 is TGTGCCAGCAGCTTAGGACGGGACAGGAACACTGAAGCTTTCTTT. Full variable domain (rest looked up from reference TRBV7-9 and TRBJ1-1): DTGVSQNPRHKITKRGQNVTFRCDPISEHNRLYWYRQTLGQGPEFLTYFQNEAQLEKSRLLSDRFSAERPKGSFSTLEIQRTEQGDSAMYLCASSLGRDRNTEAFFGQGTRLTVV.

V usage is TRBV23-1 and J usage is TRBJ2-3; 8 bases match TRBD2. TRBV23-1 belongs to the ORF category, with a function that is uncertain. V dropped 6 bases and J dropped 6; count of bases not matched to a gene: 8. This CDR3 region has 14 residues. In DNA, the CDR3 is TGCGCCAGCAGCTTGAGCGGGAGAAGTGATACGCAGTATTTT. Protein product: CASSLSGRSDTQYF.

This clone was detected once. The gene calls are TRBV27 and TRBJ1-4, with D possibly being TRBD1 (5 bases). Looked up from germline, CDR1 is MNHEY and CDR2 is SMNVEV (reference sequence). CDR3 length: 14 amino acids. The V end lost 1 base, the J end lost 6 bases, and 9 bases lay between the germline ends. The CDR3 region has the DNA TGTGCCAGCAGTTTATACGGGGACGATGAAAAACTGTTTTTT. Its protein is CASSLYGDDEKLFF.

This clone showed up just a few times. This chain joins TRBV7-2 and TRBJ2-7; D not resolved. CDR1 SGHTA and CDR2 FQGNSA come from the germline V gene. V dropped 4 bases and J dropped 4 bases, with 11 bases sitting between them. The CDR3 has 13 residues. The CDR3 DNA follows: TGTGCCAGCAGCTCCGGTCTTTTATACGAGCAGTACTTC. Its protein is CASSSGLLYEQYF. Based on the CDR3 plus reference TRBV7-2 and TRBJ2-7, the full variable domain is GAGVSQSPSNKVTEKGKDVELRCDPISGHTALYWYRQSLGQGLEFLIYFQGNSAPDKSGLPSDRFSAERTGGSVSTLTIQRTQQEDSAVYLCASSSGLLYEQYFGPGTRLTVT.

The chain employs TRBV5-1 and TRBJ2-7; 9 bases agree with TRBD1. The germline gives CDR1 SGHRS, CDR2 YFSETQ. This CDR3 is built from 15 residues. V was pared by 4 bases and J by 0 bases, with 5 bases of the junction left unmatched. Written as DNA, the CDR3 is TGCGCCAGCAGCCCCAGGACAGGGGACTCCTACGAGCAGTACTTC. Protein product: CASSPRTGDSYEQYF.

CDR3 in amino acids: CASSVGLAGEETQYF. For the CDR3, the DNA is TGTGCCAGCAGCGTAGGACTAGCGGGAGAGGAGACCCAGTACTTC. The chain employs TRBV9 and TRBJ2-5; TRBD2 matches at 12 bases. This CDR3 comprises 15 residues. The V segment lost 0 bases and the J segment 5 bases; nucleotides outside the gene matches: 2. The germline CDR1 and CDR2 sequences are SGDLS and YYNGEE.

The chain recombines TRBV19 with TRBJ1-1, with D perhaps matching TRBD1 (5 bases). Trimming removed 8 bases at V and 3 bases at J, with 16 bases between. Looked up from germline, CDR1 is LNHDA and CDR2 is SQIVND (reference sequence). CDR3 length: 14 amino acids. CDR3 in amino acids: CASSPLIGDTEAFF. The CDR3 DNA is TGTGCCAGTTCCCCCCTAATAGGGGACACTGAAGCTTTCTTT.

Concerning this clone itself: The junction shows a germline mismatch at one end, possibly a read error. The J gene is TRBJ2-5, the V gene TRBV7-7; 11 positions match TRBD2. Germline loops: CDR1 SSHAT, CDR2 FNYEAQ (reference sequence). The length of the CDR3 is 16 residues. The DNA for the CDR3 is TGTGCTAGCAGCTTAGCGCTAGCGGGAGGACAAGAGACCCAGTACTTC. It translates to CASSLALAGGQETQYF.

This rearrangement joins TRBV6-1 to TRBJ2-1; D perhaps matches TRBD1 (5 bases). The CDR3 is 15 amino acids. V lost 8 bases and J 0 bases, leaving 14 bases between the germline ends. Looked up from germline, CDR1 is MNHNS and CDR2 is SASEGT. DNA for the CDR3: TGTGCCAGCGATCTAGACAGCAGCTCCTACAATGAGCAGTTCTTC. This sequence encodes CASDLDSSSYNEQFF.

This chain connects TRBV7-9 to TRBJ2-2, with D possibly being TRBD1 (6 bases). This CDR3 is 14 amino acids long. Per germline, CDR1 SEHNR and CDR2 FQNEAQ (reference sequence). V was trimmed by 4 bases and J by 2 bases, leaving 8 bases between them. The CDR3 DNA follows: TGTGCCAGCAGCTCGGACAGTAACACCGGGGAGCTGTTTTTT. Encoded protein: CASSSDSNTGELFF.

The chain uses TRBV19 and TRBJ2-1; 8 bases map to TRBD1. The J segment lost 9 bases and the V segment lost 5 bases, leaving 9 bases of the junction unmatched. Germline assignment: CDR1 LNHDA and CDR2 SQIVND (reference sequence). This CDR3 has 14 amino acids. This CDR3 reads CASSSGTGPREQFF. The CDR3 DNA follows: TGTGCCAGTAGTTCAGGGACAGGCCCCCGTGAGCAGTTCTTC.

V is TRBV19 and J is TRBJ2-7, with TRBD2 matching 11 bases. The CDR3 has 17 amino acids. Germline lookup yields CDR1 LNHDA and CDR2 SQIVND (reference sequence). The V gene end was trimmed by 3 bases and the J gene end by 3 bases; junction bases not matched to a gene: 10. The CDR3 spells CASSMKGGTSGSYEQYF. CDR3 sequence (DNA): TGTGCCAGTAGTATGAAGGGAGGAACTAGCGGGAGCTACGAGCAGTACTTC.

This clone was counted a single time. This chain connects TRBV27 to TRBJ2-1; D might be TRBD1 or TRBD2, each matching 5 bases. V was pared by 6 bases and J by 8 bases, with 17 bases between. Germline V lookup: CDR1 MNHEY, CDR2 SMNVEV (reference sequence). The length of the CDR3 is 14 residues. CDR3 loop: CASRDRDPVDEQFF. CDR3 coding DNA: TGTGCCAGCAGGGACCGGGACCCGGTGGATGAGCAGTTCTTC.

The V and J genes are TRBV18 and TRBJ2-7, with TRBD1 identical over 7 bases. J was trimmed by 6 bases and V by 2 bases; bases with no gene match: 7. This CDR3 comprises 14 residues. Germline-derived CDR1 and CDR2 are KGHSH and LQKENI. The CDR3 region has the DNA TGTGCCAGCTCACCAAGACAGGGTACGGGCGAGCAGTACTTC. This codes for CASSPRQGTGEQYF.

The chain has TRBV11-2 and TRBJ2-7; unclear D gene. From germline, CDR1 is SGHAT and CDR2 FQNNGV. This CDR3 spans 14 amino acids. Between the trimmed V and J ends, which lost 5 bases and 6 bases, there was a span of 17 bases. The chain's CDR3 is CASSRRTSVGEQYF. CDR3 nucleotides: TGTGCCAGCAGCCGGCGGACCTCGGTCGGCGAGCAGTACTTC.

The rearrangement links TRBV29-1 to TRBJ2-3; 9 bases line up with TRBD2. The CDR3 covers 16 residues. Germline CDR1 reads SQVTM; CDR2 reads ANQGSEA. With V trimmed by 5 bases and J by 4 bases, 13 bases remained unmatched. This CDR3 is CSVKVGGLAGSDTQYF. The CDR3 DNA reads as TGCAGCGTTAAAGTAGGGGGCCTAGCGGGATCAGATACGCAGTATTTT.